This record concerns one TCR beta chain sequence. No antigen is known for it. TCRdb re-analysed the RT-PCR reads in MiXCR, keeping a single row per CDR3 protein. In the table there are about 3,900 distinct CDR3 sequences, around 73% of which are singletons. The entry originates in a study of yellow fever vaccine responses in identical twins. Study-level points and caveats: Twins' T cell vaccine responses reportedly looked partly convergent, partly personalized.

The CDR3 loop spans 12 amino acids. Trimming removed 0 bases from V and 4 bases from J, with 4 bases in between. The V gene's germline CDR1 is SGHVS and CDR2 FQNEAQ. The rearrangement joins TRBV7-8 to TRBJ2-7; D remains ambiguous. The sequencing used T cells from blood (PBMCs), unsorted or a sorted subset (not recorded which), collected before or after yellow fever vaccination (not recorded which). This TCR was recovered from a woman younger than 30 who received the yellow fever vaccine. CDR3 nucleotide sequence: TGTGCCAGCAGCTTAGCCAAGTACGAGCAGTACTTC. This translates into CASSLAKYEQYF.